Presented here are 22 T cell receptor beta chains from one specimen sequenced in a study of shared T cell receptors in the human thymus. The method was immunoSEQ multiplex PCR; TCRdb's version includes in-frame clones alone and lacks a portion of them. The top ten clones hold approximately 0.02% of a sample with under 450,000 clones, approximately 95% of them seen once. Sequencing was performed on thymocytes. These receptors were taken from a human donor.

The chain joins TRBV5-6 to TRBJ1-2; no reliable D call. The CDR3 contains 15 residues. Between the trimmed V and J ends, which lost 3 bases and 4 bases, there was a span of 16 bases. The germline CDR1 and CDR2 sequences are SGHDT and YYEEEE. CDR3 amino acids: CASSSFCQELYGYTF. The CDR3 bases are TGTGCCAGCAGCTCGTTTTGTCAGGAACTCTATGGCTACACCTTC.

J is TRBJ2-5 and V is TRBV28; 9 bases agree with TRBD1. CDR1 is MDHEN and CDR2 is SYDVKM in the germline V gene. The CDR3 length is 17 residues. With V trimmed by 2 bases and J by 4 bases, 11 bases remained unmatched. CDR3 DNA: TGTGCCAGCAGTTTACCCGCAGGACAGGGGCGGCGAGAGACCCAGTACTTC. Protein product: CASSLPAGQGRRETQYF.

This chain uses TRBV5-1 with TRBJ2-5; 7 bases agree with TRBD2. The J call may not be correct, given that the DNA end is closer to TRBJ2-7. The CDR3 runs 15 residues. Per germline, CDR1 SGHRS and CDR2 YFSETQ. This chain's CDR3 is CASSLGASGSYEQYF. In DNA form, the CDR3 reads TGCGCCAGCAGCTTGGGTGCTAGCGGCTCCTACGAGCAGTACTTC.

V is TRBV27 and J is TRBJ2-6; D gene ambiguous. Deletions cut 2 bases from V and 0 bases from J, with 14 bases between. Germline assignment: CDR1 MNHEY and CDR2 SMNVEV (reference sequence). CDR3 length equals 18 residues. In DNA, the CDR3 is TGTGCCAGCAGTTTACCTCAGGCCACCTCCTCTGGGGCCAACGTCCTGACTTTC. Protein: CASSLPQATSSGANVLTF.

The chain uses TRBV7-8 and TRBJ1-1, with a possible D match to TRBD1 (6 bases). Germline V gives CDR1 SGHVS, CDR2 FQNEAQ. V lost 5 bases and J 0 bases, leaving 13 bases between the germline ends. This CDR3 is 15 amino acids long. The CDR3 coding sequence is TGTGCCAGCAGCCCCCCGGGACAAATGAACACTGAAGCTTTCTTT. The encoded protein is CASSPPGQMNTEAFF.

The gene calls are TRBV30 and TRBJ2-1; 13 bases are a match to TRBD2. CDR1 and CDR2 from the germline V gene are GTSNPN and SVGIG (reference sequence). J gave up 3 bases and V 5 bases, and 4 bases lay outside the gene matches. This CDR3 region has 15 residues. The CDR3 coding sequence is TGTGCCTGGGGACTAGCGGGAGCATTCTACAATGAGCAGTTCTTC. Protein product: CAWGLAGAFYNEQFF. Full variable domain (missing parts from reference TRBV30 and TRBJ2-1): SQTIHQWPATLVQPVGSPLSLECTVEGTSNPNLYWYRQAAGRGLQLLFYSVGIGQISSEVPQNLSASRPQDRQFILSSKKLLLSDSGFYLCAWGLAGAFYNEQFFGPGTRLTVL.

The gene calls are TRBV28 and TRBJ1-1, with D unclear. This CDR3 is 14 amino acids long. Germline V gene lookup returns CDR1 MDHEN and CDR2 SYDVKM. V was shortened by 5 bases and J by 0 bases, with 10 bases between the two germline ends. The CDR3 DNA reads TGTGCCAGCAGTCTACACGGAATGAACACTGAAGCTTTCTTT. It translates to CASSLHGMNTEAFF. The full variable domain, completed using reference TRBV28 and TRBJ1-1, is DVKVTQSSRYLVKRTGEKVFLECVQDMDHENMFWYRQDPGLGLRLIYFSYDVKMKEKGDIPEGYSVSREKKERFSLILESASTNQTSMYLCASSLHGMNTEAFFGQGTRLTVV.

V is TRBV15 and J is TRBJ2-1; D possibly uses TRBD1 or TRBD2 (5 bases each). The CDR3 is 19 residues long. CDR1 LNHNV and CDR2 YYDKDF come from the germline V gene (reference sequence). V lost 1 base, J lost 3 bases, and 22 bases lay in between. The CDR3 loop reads CATSRGGKRNLNLYNEQFF. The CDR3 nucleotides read TGTGCCACCAGCAGAGGGGGGAAGCGGAACCTAAACCTCTACAATGAGCAGTTCTTC.

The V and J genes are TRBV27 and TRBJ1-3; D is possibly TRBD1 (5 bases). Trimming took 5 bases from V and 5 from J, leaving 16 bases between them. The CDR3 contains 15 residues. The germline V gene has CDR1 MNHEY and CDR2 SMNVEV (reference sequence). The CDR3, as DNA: TGTGCCAGCAGTCCCTGCGAGACAGCGAGAAACACCATATATTTT. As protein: CASSPCETARNTIYF.

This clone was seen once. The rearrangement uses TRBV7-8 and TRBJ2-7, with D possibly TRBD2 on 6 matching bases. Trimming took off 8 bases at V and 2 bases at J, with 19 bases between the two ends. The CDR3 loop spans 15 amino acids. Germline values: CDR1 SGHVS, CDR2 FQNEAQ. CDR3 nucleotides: TGTGCCAGCGTCATGTATAGCGGTCCTACCTACGAGCAGTACTTC. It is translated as CASVMYSGPTYEQYF.

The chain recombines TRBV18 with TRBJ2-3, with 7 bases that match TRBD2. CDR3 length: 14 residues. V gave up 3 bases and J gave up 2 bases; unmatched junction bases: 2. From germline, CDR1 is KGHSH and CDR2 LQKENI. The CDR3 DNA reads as TGTGCCAGCTCACCGGGAGGGATCACAGATACGCAGTATTTT. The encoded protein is CASSPGGITDTQYF. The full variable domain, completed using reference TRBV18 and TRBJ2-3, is NAGVMQNPRHLVRRRGQEARLRCSPMKGHSHVYWYRQLPEEGLKFMVYLQKENIIDESGMPKERFSAEFPKEGPSILRIQQVVRGDSAAYFCASSPGGITDTQYFGPGTRLTVL.

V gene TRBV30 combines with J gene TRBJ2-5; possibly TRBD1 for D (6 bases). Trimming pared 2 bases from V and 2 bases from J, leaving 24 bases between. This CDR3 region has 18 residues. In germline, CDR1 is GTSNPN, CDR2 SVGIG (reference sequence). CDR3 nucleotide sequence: TGTGCCTGGAGTCCATGTACCTTTTACAGGGAACCGCAAGAGACCCAGTACTTC. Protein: CAWSPCTFYREPQETQYF.

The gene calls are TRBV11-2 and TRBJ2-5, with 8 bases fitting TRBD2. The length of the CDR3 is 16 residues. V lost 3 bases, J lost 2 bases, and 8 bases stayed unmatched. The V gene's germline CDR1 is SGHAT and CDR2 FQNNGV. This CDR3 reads CASSLNQAGEQETQYF. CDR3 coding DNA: TGTGCCAGCAGCTTGAACCAAGCGGGAGAGCAAGAGACCCAGTACTTC.

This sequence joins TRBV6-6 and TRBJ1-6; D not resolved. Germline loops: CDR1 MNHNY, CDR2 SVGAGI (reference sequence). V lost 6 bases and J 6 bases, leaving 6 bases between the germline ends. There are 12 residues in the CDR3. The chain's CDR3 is CASRPPNSPLHF. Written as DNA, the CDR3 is TGTGCCAGCAGACCCCCTAATTCACCCCTCCACTTT.

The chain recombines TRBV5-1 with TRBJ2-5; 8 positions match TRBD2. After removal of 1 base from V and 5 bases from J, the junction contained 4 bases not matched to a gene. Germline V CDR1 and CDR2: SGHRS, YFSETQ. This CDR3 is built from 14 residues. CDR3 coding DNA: TGCGCCAGCAGCTTGTTTCCGGGAGGGGAGACCCAGTACTTC. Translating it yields CASSLFPGGETQYF. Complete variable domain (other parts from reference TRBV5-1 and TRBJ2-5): KAGVTQTPRYLIKTRGQQVTLSCSPISGHRSVSWYQQTPGQGLQFLFEYFSETQRNKGNFPGRFSGRQFSNSRSEMNVSTLELGDSALYLCASSLFPGGETQYFGPGTRLLVL.

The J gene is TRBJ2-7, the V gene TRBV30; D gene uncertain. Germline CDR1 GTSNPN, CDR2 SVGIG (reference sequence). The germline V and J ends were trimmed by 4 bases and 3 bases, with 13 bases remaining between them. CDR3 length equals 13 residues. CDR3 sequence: CAWTRVYLYEQYF. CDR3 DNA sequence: TGTGCCTGGACAAGGGTTTACCTCTACGAGCAGTACTTC.

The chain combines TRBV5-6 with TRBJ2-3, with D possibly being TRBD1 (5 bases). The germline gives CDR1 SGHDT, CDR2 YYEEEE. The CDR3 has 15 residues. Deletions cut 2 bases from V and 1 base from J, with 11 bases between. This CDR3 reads CASSFLGARTDTQYF. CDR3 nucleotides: TGTGCCAGCAGCTTTTTAGGGGCCCGCACAGATACGCAGTATTTT. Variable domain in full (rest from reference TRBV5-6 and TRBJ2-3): DAGVTQSPTHLIKTRGQQVTLRCSPKSGHDTVSWYQQALGQGPQFIFQYYEEEERQRGNFPDRFSGHQFPNYSSELNVNALLLGDSALYLCASSFLGARTDTQYFGPGTRLTVL.

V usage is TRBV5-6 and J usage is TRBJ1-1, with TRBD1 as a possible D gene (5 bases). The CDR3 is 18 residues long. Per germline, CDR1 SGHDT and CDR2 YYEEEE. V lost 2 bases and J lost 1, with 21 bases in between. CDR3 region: CASSLIRDPLVRNTEAFF. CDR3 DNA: TGTGCCAGCAGCTTAATCCGGGACCCTTTAGTAAGGAACACTGAAGCTTTCTTT. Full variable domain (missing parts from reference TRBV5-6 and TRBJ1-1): DAGVTQSPTHLIKTRGQQVTLRCSPKSGHDTVSWYQQALGQGPQFIFQYYEEEERQRGNFPDRFSGHQFPNYSSELNVNALLLGDSALYLCASSLIRDPLVRNTEAFFGQGTRLTVV.

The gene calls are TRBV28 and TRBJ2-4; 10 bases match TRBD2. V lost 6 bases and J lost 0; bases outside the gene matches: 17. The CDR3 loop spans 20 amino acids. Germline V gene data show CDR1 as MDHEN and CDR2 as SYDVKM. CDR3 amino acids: CASRHHGRLAGALAKNIQYF. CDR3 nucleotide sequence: TGTGCCAGCAGACACCATGGTAGACTAGCGGGTGCCTTAGCCAAAAACATTCAGTACTTC.

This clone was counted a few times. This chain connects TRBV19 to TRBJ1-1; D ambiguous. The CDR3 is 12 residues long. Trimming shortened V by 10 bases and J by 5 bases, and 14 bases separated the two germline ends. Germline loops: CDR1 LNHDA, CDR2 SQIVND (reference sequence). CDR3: CAIMTGGTEAFF. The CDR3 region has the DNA TGTGCCATCATGACCGGAGGGACTGAAGCTTTCTTT.

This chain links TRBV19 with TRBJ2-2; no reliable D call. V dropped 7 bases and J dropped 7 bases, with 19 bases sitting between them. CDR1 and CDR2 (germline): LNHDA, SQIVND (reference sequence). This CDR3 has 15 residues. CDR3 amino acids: CASTPPSALGGELFF. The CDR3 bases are TGTGCCAGTACCCCCCCCAGCGCGCTTGGCGGGGAGCTGTTTTTT.

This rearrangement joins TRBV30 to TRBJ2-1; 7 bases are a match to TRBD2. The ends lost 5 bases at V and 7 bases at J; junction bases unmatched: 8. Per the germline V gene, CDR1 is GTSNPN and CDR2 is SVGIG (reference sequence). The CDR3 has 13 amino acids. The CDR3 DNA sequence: TGTGCCTGGTGGGGGGGAGGGAGGAATGAGCAGTTCTTC. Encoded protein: CAWWGGGRNEQFF.